Listed below are T cell receptor beta chains from one sample, sequenced in a study of control samples from healthy donors and cancer patients. Measured with immunoSEQ multiplex PCR; TCRdb has only the in-frame clones, and not every one. The table records about 15,000 clones, 80% to 90% of them present only once. The material sequenced was PBMCs. These receptors were obtained from a woman aged 70-85 years with colorectal cancer. The CDR3 runs from the conserved cysteine through the conserved F or W. D genes are given only for firm matches. Where a row states a size, it is once, few, many or the class of an expanded clone; other rows omit it.

j_call,v_call,d_call,clone_size,cdr3_nt,cdr3_aa
TRBJ2-1,TRBV4-1,TRBD2,NA,TGCGCCAGCAAGCCAGGGTTGACTAGCGCGGGCGAGCAGTTCTTC,CASKPGLTSAGEQFF
TRBJ2-5,TRBV3-1/TRBV3-2,TRBD2,NA,TGTGCCAGCAGCTCTCTTACTAGCGGGGCCCAAGAGACCCAGTACTTC,CASSSLTSGAQETQYF
TRBJ1-5,TRBV30,NA,once,TGTGCCTGGAGTGTAGGGGGACATCAGCCCCAGCATTTT,CAWSVGGHQPQHF
TRBJ2-3,TRBV6-2/TRBV6-3,NA,NA,TGTGCCAGCAGTTTGTACGCCCTCCCCGGGAGCACAGATACGCAGTATTTT,CASSLYALPGSTDTQYF
TRBJ2-5,TRBV5-1,NA,NA,TGCGCCAGCAGCTCTCTCCTACGGGTCGAGGGAGAGACCCAGTACTTC,CASSSLLRVEGETQYF
TRBJ2-7,TRBV5-1,TRBD1,once,TGCGCCAGCCGTTACCAGGGGGCCTCCTACGAGCAGTACTTC,CASRYQGASYEQYF
TRBJ2-3,TRBV7-3,NA,NA,TGTGCCAGCAGCTTATTGTCAAGCCCAGATACGCAGTATTTT,CASSLLSSPDTQYF
TRBJ2-3,TRBV6-6,NA,NA,TGTGCCAGCAGTTACTACAGGGTGGGAACAGATACGCAGTATTTT,CASSYYRVGTDTQYF
TRBJ2-7,TRBV5-1,NA,NA,TGCGCCAGCAGTGATTACCACGAGCAGTACTTC,CASSDYHEQYF
TRBJ2-2,TRBV3-1/TRBV3-2,TRBD1,NA,TGTGCCAGCAGCCACGACAGGGCTAGCCTCATCGGGGAGCTGTTTTTT,CASSHDRASLIGELFF
TRBJ2-7,TRBV11-1,NA,NA,TGTGCCAGCAGCCAGATCGCCGGGCTCCCTCCGGGAGAGCAGTACTTC,CASSQIAGLPPGEQYF
TRBJ1-1,TRBV11-3,NA,NA,TGTGCCAGCAGCTCCGACAGTAACACTGAAGCTTTCTTT,CASSSDSNTEAFF
TRBJ1-5,TRBV19,NA,once,TGTGCCAGTAGTATAGTCCAGGGAGGGAATCAGCCCCAGCATTTT,CASSIVQGGNQPQHF
TRBJ2-3,TRBV20-1,TRBD2,NA,TGCAGTGCTAGTATTGGGGGACGGACTAGCCACCCGGCCCTGTCGCAGTATTTT,CSASIGGRTSHPALSQYF
TRBJ1-5,TRBV5-4,TRBD1,NA,TGTGCCAGCAGCCGCCAGGGGGCCAGTCAGCCCCAGCATTTT,CASSRQGASQPQHF
TRBJ2-3,TRBV19,NA,NA,TGTGCCAGTAGTATAGATCCCGGGCTCCCTGGGGATACGCAGTATTTT,CASSIDPGLPGDTQYF
TRBJ2-3,TRBV25-1,NA,NA,TGTGCCAGCAGTGAAGAGGGCAGGGTAACAGATACGCAGTATTTT,CASSEEGRVTDTQYF
TRBJ1-2,TRBV5-1,NA,NA,TGCGCCAGCAGCTTGGAATTGAGACAGACGAACTATGGCTACACCTTC,CASSLELRQTNYGYTF
TRBJ2-1,TRBV14,TRBD1,few,TGTGCCAGCAGCCAAGGGGACAGGTTGAGGCGGTTCTTC,CASSQGDRLRRFF
TRBJ2-2,TRBV4-1,TRBD2,NA,TGCGCCAGCAGCCGGGGACTAGCGGCCAGAGGGGAGCTGTTTTTT,CASSRGLAARGELFF
TRBJ2-1,TRBV6-6,NA,NA,TGTGCCAGCAGTCTTAATGAGGAGCAGTTCTTC,CASSLNEEQFF
TRBJ1-1,TRBV5-4,NA,once,TGTGCCAGCAGCTTCCAGGACCGGACGGTGGCTGAAGCTTTCTTT,CASSFQDRTVAEAFF
TRBJ1-5,TRBV3-1/TRBV3-2,NA,NA,TGTGCCAGCAGCCAAGATCTTGTGTCAGGGGGCAATCAGCCCCAGCATTTT,CASSQDLVSGGNQPQHF
TRBJ2-7,TRBV11-3,TRBD1,NA,TGTGCCAGCAGCTTAAAACTTTCGGGACAGGGGGGCGACGAGCAGTACTTC,CASSLKLSGQGGDEQYF
TRBJ1-1,TRBV19,NA,NA,TGTGCCAGTAGTAGGGGAGGCCCGGTGAGTGAAGCTTTCTTT,CASSRGGPVSEAFF
TRBJ1-5,TRBV7-8,TRBD1,NA,TGTGCCAGCAGCTTGGGACAGGGGTACGAGCCCCAGCATTTT,CASSLGQGYEPQHF
TRBJ2-1,TRBV6-2/TRBV6-3,NA,once,TGTGCCAGCAGTCTCCAACCCCCCAATGAGCAGTTCTTC,CASSLQPPNEQFF
TRBJ2-7,TRBV9,NA,NA,TGTGCCAGCAGCGGATCGGATAACTCCTACGAGCAGTACTTC,CASSGSDNSYEQYF
TRBJ2-2,TRBV19,TRBD1,NA,TGTGCCAGTAGCCCCCGGGACAGGGGTGACACCGGGGAGCTGTTTTTT,CASSPRDRGDTGELFF
TRBJ1-5,TRBV12-3/TRBV12-4,NA,NA,TGTGCCAGCAGTTTAGCGCTCGGTCAGCCCCAGCATTTT,CASSLALGQPQHF
TRBJ2-7,TRBV5-8,TRBD1,NA,TGTGCCAGCAGCTTGGGGCAGGGGGCTTACGAGCAGTACTTC,CASSLGQGAYEQYF
TRBJ2-2,TRBV2,NA,NA,TGTGCCAGCAGTGTTCGGGACTCCGGGGAGCTGTTTTTT,CASSVRDSGELFF
TRBJ1-4,TRBV7-9,NA,once,TGTGCCAGCAGCTTAGCTCGGGAAGGGGAAAAACTGTTTTTT,CASSLAREGEKLFF
TRBJ1-1,TRBV7-9,TRBD1,NA,TGTGCCAGCAGCTGGGGACAGCTGAACACTGAAGCTTTCTTT,CASSWGQLNTEAFF
TRBJ1-2,TRBV4-3,NA,few,TGCGCCAGCAGCCAAGACCAGAATCGTGGCTACACCTTC,CASSQDQNRGYTF
TRBJ2-7,TRBV4-3,NA,once,TGCGCCAGCAGCCAAGATCGGGGAGTGTCCTACGAGCAGTACTTC,CASSQDRGVSYEQYF
TRBJ2-5,TRBV11-2,TRBD1,NA,TGTGCCAGCAGCTCACAGACAGGGACCCAAGAGACCCAGTACTTC,CASSSQTGTQETQYF
TRBJ1-5,TRBV9,TRBD1,NA,TGTGCCAGCAGCACCGGACAGGGCAATCAGCCCCAGCATTTT,CASSTGQGNQPQHF
TRBJ2-2,TRBV10-3,TRBD2,NA,TGTGCCATCAGTGGGGGTAGCGGGGGCCCGCTCACCGGGGAGCTGTTTTTT,CAISGGSGGPLTGELFF
TRBJ2-1,TRBV11-2,NA,NA,TGTGCCAGCAGCTTATCTGCGGGGTCCTACAATGAGCAGTTCTTC,CASSLSAGSYNEQFF
TRBJ1-2,TRBV4-1,NA,NA,TGCGCCAGCAACGCCGCCACAGGAAAATTGGGTGGCTACACCTTC,CASNAATGKLGGYTF
TRBJ2-2,TRBV7-3,TRBD2,NA,TGTGCCAGCAGCTTAAAGGCTAGCGGGAGAGGGGAGCTGTTTTTT,CASSLKASGRGELFF
TRBJ2-5,TRBV6-1,TRBD2,NA,TGTGCCAGCAGTGCTGGGACTAGCGGGAGCCCAGGGGAGACCCAGTACTTC,CASSAGTSGSPGETQYF
TRBJ2-6,TRBV7-6,NA,NA,TGTGCCAGCAGTCGGGACCGTAGCTCTGGGGCCAACGTCCTGACTTTC,CASSRDRSSGANVLTF
TRBJ2-1,TRBV6-1,NA,NA,TGTGCCAGCAGTGAAAGGTCCCACTCCTACAATGAGCAGTTCTTC,CASSERSHSYNEQFF
TRBJ2-3,TRBV7-8,NA,few,TGTGCCAGCAGCTTTACACGGACAGTTAGCACAGATACGCAGTATTTT,CASSFTRTVSTDTQYF
TRBJ2-1,TRBV6-5,TRBD1,once,TGTGCCAGCCGAGGACAGGGGAGCTCCTACAATGAGCAGTTCTTC,CASRGQGSSYNEQFF